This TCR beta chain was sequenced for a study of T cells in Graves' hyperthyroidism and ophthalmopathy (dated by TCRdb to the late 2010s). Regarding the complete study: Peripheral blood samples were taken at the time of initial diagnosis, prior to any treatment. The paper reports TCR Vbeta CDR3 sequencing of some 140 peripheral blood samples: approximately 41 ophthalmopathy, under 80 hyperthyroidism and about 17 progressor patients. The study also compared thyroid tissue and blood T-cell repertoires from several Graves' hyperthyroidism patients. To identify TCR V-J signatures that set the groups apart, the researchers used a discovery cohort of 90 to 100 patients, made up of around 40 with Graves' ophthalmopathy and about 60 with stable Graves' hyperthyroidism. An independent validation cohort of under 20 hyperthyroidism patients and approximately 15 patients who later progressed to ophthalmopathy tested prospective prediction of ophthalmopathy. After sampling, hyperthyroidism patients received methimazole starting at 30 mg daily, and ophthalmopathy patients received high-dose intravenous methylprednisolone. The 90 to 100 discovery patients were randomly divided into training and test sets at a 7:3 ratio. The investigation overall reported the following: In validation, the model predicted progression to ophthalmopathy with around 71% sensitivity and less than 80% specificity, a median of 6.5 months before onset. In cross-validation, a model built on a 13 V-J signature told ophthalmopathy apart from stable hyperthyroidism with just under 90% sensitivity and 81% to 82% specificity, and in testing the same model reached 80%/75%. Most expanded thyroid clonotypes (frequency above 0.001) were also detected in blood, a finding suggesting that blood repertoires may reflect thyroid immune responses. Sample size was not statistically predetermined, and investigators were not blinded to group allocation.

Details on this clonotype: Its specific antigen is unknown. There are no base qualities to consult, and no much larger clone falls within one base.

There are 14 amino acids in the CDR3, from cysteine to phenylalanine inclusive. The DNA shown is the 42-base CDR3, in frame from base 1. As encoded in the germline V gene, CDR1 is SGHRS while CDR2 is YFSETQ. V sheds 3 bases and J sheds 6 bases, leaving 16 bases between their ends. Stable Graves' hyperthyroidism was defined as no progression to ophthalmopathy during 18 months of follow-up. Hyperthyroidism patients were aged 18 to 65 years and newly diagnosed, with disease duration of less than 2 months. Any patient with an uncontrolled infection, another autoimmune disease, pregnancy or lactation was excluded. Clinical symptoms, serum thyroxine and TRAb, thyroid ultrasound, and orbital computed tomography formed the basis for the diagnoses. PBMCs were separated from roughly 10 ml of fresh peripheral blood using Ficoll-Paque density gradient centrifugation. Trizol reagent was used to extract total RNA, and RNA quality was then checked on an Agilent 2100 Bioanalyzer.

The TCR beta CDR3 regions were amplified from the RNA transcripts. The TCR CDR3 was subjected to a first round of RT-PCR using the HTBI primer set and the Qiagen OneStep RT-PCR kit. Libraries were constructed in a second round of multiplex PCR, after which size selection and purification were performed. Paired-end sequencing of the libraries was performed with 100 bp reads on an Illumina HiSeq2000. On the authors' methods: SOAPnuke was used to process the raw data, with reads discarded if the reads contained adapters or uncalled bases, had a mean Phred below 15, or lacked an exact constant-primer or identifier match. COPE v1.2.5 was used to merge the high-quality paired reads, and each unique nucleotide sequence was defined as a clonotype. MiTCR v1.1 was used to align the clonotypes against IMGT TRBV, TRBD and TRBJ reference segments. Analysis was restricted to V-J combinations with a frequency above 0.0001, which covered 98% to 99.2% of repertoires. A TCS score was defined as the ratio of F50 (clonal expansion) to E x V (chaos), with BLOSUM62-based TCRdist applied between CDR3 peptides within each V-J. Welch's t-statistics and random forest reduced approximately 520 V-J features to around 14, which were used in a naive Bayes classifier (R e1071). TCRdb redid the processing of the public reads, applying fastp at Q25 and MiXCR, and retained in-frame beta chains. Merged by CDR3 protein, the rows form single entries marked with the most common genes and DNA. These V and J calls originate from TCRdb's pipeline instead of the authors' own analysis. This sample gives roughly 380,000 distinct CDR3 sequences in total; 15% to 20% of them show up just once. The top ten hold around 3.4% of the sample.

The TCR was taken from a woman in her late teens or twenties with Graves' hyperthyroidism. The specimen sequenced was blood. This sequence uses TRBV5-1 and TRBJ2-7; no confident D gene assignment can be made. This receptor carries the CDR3 CASSYSTVEIEQYF. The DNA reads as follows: TGCGCCAGCAGCTACTCTACGGTAGAAATCGAGCAGTACTTC.